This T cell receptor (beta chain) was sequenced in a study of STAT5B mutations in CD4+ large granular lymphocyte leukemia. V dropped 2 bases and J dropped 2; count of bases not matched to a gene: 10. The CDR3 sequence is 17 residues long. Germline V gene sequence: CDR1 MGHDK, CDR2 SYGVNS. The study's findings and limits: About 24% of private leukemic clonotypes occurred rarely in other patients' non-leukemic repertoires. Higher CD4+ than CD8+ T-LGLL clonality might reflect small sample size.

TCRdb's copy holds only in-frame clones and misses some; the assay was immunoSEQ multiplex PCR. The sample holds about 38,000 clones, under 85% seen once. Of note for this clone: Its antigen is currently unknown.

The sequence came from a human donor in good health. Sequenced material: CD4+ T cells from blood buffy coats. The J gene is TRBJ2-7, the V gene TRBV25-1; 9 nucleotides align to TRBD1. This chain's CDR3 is CASSEVTGTGFTYEQYF. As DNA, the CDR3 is TGTGCCAGCAGTGAAGTCACAGGGACAGGGTTTACCTACGAGCAGTACTTC.